The 25 T cell receptor beta chains below all came from one sample that was sequenced in a study of cytomegalovirus exposure and HLA in healthy donors. PCR employed 60 Vbeta and 13 Jbeta primers. Only in-frame clones appear in the TCRdb table, and some are missing; sequencing was by immunoSEQ multiplex PCR. The sample has 100,000 to 150,000 clones; approximately 82% are singletons. Input material: PBMCs. These receptors were taken from a boy aged 2 to 10 in good health and CMV-seronegative.

The rearrangement uses TRBV6-1 and TRBJ1-3; D ambiguous. The ends were cut back, 3 bases at V and 0 bases at J, with 12 bases in the middle. Germline CDR1 reads MNHNS; CDR2 reads SASEGT. CDR3 size: 16 residues. CDR3 bases: TGTGCCAGCAGTGACCCGGCAGGCACCTCTGGAAACACCATATATTTT. Its translation: CASSDPAGTSGNTIYF.

DNA of the CDR3: TGTTCCAGCAGCCAGCGGGAGAACCACGAGCAGTACGTC. Translating it yields CSSSQRENHEQYV. The J gene is TRBJ2-7, the V gene TRBV7-9, with 8 bases identical to TRBD2. In germline, CDR1 is SEHNR, CDR2 FQNEAQ (reference sequence). This CDR3 has 13 amino acids.

With respect to this clone: This sample also contains other DNA sequences that code for the same CDR3. The chain links TRBV7-2 to TRBJ2-7; 7 nucleotides agree with TRBD1. Per germline, CDR1 SGHTA and CDR2 FQGNSA. After removal of 5 bases from V and 4 bases from J, the junction contained 11 bases not matched to a gene. The CDR3 totals 15 residues. CDR3 sequence reads: CASSPRTGSSYEQYF. The CDR3 bases are TGTGCCAGCAGCCCCCGGACAGGTTCCTCTTACGAGCAGTACTTC.

V and J are TRBV7-9 and TRBJ1-1; 12 nucleotides align to TRBD1. V gave up 5 bases and J gave up 11 bases; unmatched junction bases: 9. Germline V gene lookup returns CDR1 SEHNR and CDR2 FQNEAQ (reference sequence). The length of the CDR3 is 14 residues. The CDR3 coding sequence is TGTGCCAGCAGCCTACCGGGACAGGGGGCTGGGGCTTTCTTT. Protein sequence: CASSLPGQGAGAFF.

The chain employs TRBV7-9 and TRBJ2-1; 8 nucleotides match TRBD2. V lost 5 bases to trimming and J lost 4 bases; unmatched junction nucleotides: 10. The CDR3 is 16 residues long. From germline, CDR1 is SEHNR and CDR2 FQNEAQ (reference sequence). CDR3 in amino acids: CASSRGAAGVYNEQFF. The CDR3, as DNA: TGTGCCAGCAGCCGGGGGGCAGCGGGGGTATACAATGAGCAGTTCTTC.

The chain links TRBV9 to TRBJ1-5, with D tentatively TRBD1 (6 bases). V was pared by 3 bases and J by 4 bases, with 11 bases between. Germline CDR1 SGDLS, CDR2 YYNGEE. This CDR3 comprises 14 residues. The CDR3 region is CASSAAGANQPQHF. The CDR3 region has the DNA TGTGCCAGCAGCGCCGCAGGGGCGAATCAGCCCCAGCATTTT.

The chain combines TRBV5-1 with TRBJ2-1; D may be TRBD2 (7 bases). With 3 bases removed from V and 4 bases from J, the gap between germline ends came to 17 bases. Germline lookup yields CDR1 SGHRS and CDR2 YFSETQ. The CDR3 runs 16 residues. CDR3 in amino acids: CASSYQGGGLYNEQFF. CDR3 nucleotides: TGCGCCAGCAGCTACCAAGGGGGGGGGCTTTACAATGAGCAGTTCTTC.

This chain uses TRBV7-8 with TRBJ2-5, with 7 positions matching TRBD1. The CDR3 covers 16 residues. Unmatched junction bases numbered 7, after V lost 0 bases and J lost 3 bases. The germline gives CDR1 SGHVS, CDR2 FQNEAQ. The CDR3 sequence: CASSLASRRGKETQYF. The CDR3 DNA reads TGTGCCAGCAGCTTAGCGAGTCGCAGGGGGAAAGAGACCCAGTACTTC. The full variable domain, rest sourced from reference TRBV7-8 and TRBJ2-5, is GAGVSQSPRYKVAKRGQDVALRCDPISGHVSLFWYQQALGQGPEFLTYFQNEAQLDKSGLPSDRFFAERPEGSVSTLKIQRTQQEDSAVYLCASSLASRRGKETQYFGPGTRLLVL.

The chain combines TRBV6-5 with TRBJ1-3; D is perhaps TRBD1 (6 bases). Per the germline V gene, CDR1 is MNHEY and CDR2 is SVGAGI. The CDR3 is 16 residues long. Between the trimmed V and J ends, which lost 0 bases and 0 bases, there was a span of 9 bases. The CDR3 nucleotides read TGTGCCAGCAGTTACTCAGGGGACAACTCTGGAAACACCATATATTTT. Translated, it gives CASSYSGDNSGNTIYF.

V is TRBV19 and J is TRBJ1-1; weak D call: TRBD1 (6 bases). Germline loops: CDR1 LNHDA, CDR2 SQIVND (reference sequence). CDR3 length equals 15 residues. V was clipped by 5 bases and J by 0 bases, with 13 bases between them. This CDR3 reads CASSFPGQLNTEAFF. The CDR3 bases are TGTGCCAGTAGTTTCCCGGGACAACTGAACACTGAAGCTTTCTTT.

V usage is TRBV19 and J usage is TRBJ1-3; D is undetermined. The CDR3 is made up of 15 amino acids. The ends were cut back, 3 bases at V and 0 bases at J, with 9 bases in the middle. CDR1 is LNHDA, CDR2 SQIVND, per germline (reference sequence). The CDR3 sequence: CASSMEGSSGNTIYF. CDR3 bases: TGTGCCAGTAGTATGGAGGGAAGCTCTGGAAACACCATATATTTT.

The rearrangement links TRBV5-8 to TRBJ1-2; weak D call: TRBD1 (5 bases). V was trimmed by 4 bases and J by 3 bases, leaving 13 bases between them. The length of the CDR3 is 14 residues. The germline CDR1 and CDR2 sequences are SGHTS and YDEGEE. CDR3 bases: TGTGCCAGCAGCCCCGGGGGTAACCACTATGGCTACACCTTC. Its protein is CASSPGGNHYGYTF.

Only a few counts were recorded for this clone. The rearrangement joins TRBV6-4 to TRBJ2-1; 8 positions agree with TRBD2. V lost 2 bases, J lost 4 bases, and 4 bases stayed unmatched. The CDR3 loop spans 15 amino acids. Germline V CDR1 and CDR2: MRHNA, SNTAGT. CDR3 in amino acids: CASSDTSGGYNEQFF. Here the CDR3 DNA reads TGTGCCAGCAGTGACACGAGCGGGGGTTACAATGAGCAGTTCTTC.

CDR3 DNA sequence: TGTGCCAGCAGCAGGGGAGGAGGGACCCAGTACTTC. This codes for CASSRGGGTQYF. The rearrangement uses TRBV11-3 and TRBJ2-5; D might be TRBD2 (6 bases). Per germline, CDR1 SGHNT and CDR2 YENEEA. Trimming cost V 5 bases and J 7 bases, with 11 bases left between them. CDR3 length: 12 amino acids. The full variable domain, with the rest looked up from reference TRBV11-3 and TRBJ2-5, is EAGVVQSPRYKIIEKKQPVAFWCNPISGHNTLYWYLQNLGQGPELLIRYENEEAVDDSQLPKDRFSAERLKGVDSTLKIQPAELGDSAVYLCASSRGGGTQYFGPGTRLLVL.

The chain carries TRBV7-9 and TRBJ1-4, with D possibly matching TRBD1 (5 bases). Germline V gives CDR1 SEHNR, CDR2 FQNEAQ (reference sequence). Trimming removed 6 bases from V and 5 bases from J, with 13 bases in between. The CDR3 is made up of 14 amino acids. CDR3 DNA sequence: TGTGCCAGCAGGGGGGGAGGATGGAATGAAAAACTGTTTTTT. This encodes CASRGGGWNEKLFF.

The chain is built from TRBV25-1 and TRBJ2-6; 12 nucleotides align to TRBD2. This CDR3 spans 18 amino acids. Trimming took 6 bases from V and 1 from J; bases not matched to a gene: 7. In germline, CDR1 is MGHDK, CDR2 SYGVNS. The CDR3 reads CASSQTSGSASGANVLTF. CDR3 DNA sequence: TGTGCCAGCAGCCAGACTAGCGGGAGTGCTTCTGGGGCCAACGTCCTGACTTTC.

CDR3 protein: CASSVRGKSSYEQYV. The CDR3 nucleotides read TGTGCCAGCAGCGTCAGGGGCAAGAGCTCCTACGAGCAGTACGTC. The chain links TRBV5-5 to TRBJ2-7; tentatively, D is TRBD1 (6 bases). CDR1 SGHKS and CDR2 YYEKEE come from the germline V gene (reference sequence). The ends were cut back, 4 bases at V and 0 bases at J, with 14 bases in the middle. The CDR3 is 15 amino acids.

In this sample, this clone turned up a few times. The chain has TRBV6-1 and TRBJ1-1, with TRBD1 as a possible D gene (5 bases). The V gene's germline CDR1 is MNHNS and CDR2 SASEGT. The CDR3 extends over 15 amino acids. Trimming cost V 3 bases and J 4 bases, with 15 bases left between them. CDR3 sequence (DNA): TGTGCCAGCAGTGACCTTCTTGGGGGGACCACTGAAGCTTTCTTT. It codes for CASSDLLGGTTEAFF.

This chain links TRBV7-2 with TRBJ1-1, with a weak D call TRBD1 (5 bases). Germline V gene sequence: CDR1 SGHTA, CDR2 FQGNSA. V gave up 5 bases and J gave up 10 bases, with 14 bases separating them. The CDR3 spans 12 residues. The CDR3 coding sequence is TGTGCCAGCAGCCCCCCCCTGGGGGGAGCTTTCTTT. It translates to CASSPPLGGAFF.

The genes are TRBV6-5 and TRBJ1-5; a possible D gene is TRBD1 (6 bases). The germline V and J ends were trimmed by 10 bases and 7 bases, with 14 bases remaining between them. The germline V gene has CDR1 MNHEY and CDR2 SVGAGI. There are 12 residues in the CDR3. CDR3 nucleotides: TGTGCCACAGGACAGATCGGGCAGCCCCAGCATTTT. This sequence encodes CATGQIGQPQHF.

The chain has TRBV19 and TRBJ2-2; 8 nucleotides match TRBD1. Germline V gene data show CDR1 as LNHDA and CDR2 as SQIVND (reference sequence). The CDR3 totals 18 residues. Losses at the gene ends were 3 bases for V and 0 bases for J; bases not matched to a gene: 9. The CDR3 nucleotides read TGTGCCAGTAGTATTCTAGGGACAGGTCCCCCGAACACCGGGGAGCTGTTTTTT. Translated, it gives CASSILGTGPPNTGELFF.

The chain recombines TRBV13 with TRBJ1-3; 10 nucleotides agree with TRBD1. This CDR3 has 17 residues. V was clipped by 0 bases and J by 2 bases; unmatched bases: 4. Germline CDR1 and CDR2: PRHDT and FYEKMQ (reference sequence). Written as DNA, the CDR3 is TGTGCCAGCAGCTTAGGAGTTGGACAGGGGGCTGGAAACACCATATATTTT. Encoded protein: CASSLGVGQGAGNTIYF.

This rearrangement joins TRBV4-3 to TRBJ1-6, with TRBD1 matching 7 bases. Trimming at V came to 0 bases and at J to 7 bases, leaving 12 bases not matched to a gene. CDR1 is LGHNA and CDR2 is YSLEER in the germline V gene. This CDR3 is built from 18 residues. As DNA, the CDR3 is TGCGCCAGCAGCCAAGATTGGGGACGTTCGGGACAGAATTCACCCCTCCACTTT. It translates to CASSQDWGRSGQNSPLHF.

This clone was found once. The chain uses TRBV30 and TRBJ1-1; the D is unclear. V shed 1 base and J shed 4 bases, with 10 bases lying between them. CDR3 length equals 13 residues. CDR1 and CDR2 from the germline V gene are GTSNPN and SVGIG (reference sequence). CDR3 sequence (DNA): TGTGCCTGGAGTGCTCGGGCGGGCACTGAAGCTTTCTTT. It is translated as CAWSARAGTEAFF.

This chain connects TRBV30 to TRBJ2-1, with 8 bases that match TRBD2. Germline assignment: CDR1 GTSNPN and CDR2 SVGIG (reference sequence). With V trimmed by 3 bases and J by 4 bases, 11 bases remained unmatched. This CDR3 is built from 16 residues. CDR3 coding DNA: TGTGCCTGGAGGACCATCGGCGGGAGGCCGTACAATGAGCAGTTCTTC. This codes for CAWRTIGGRPYNEQFF.